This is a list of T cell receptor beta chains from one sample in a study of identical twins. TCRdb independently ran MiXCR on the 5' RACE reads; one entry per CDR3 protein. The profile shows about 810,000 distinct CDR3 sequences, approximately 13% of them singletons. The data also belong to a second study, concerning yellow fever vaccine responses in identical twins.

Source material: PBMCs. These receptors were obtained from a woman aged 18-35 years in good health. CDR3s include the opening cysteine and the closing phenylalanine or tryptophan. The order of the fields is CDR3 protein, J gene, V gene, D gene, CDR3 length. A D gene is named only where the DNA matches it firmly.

CDR3aa: CASSSRMTGGNEQFF
j_gene: TRBJ2-1
v_gene: TRBV7-9
d_gene: TRBD1
len: 15

CDR3aa: CASSLQPGLAINTGELFF
j_gene: TRBJ2-2
v_gene: TRBV5-6
d_gene: TRBD2
len: 18

CDR3aa: CASSPEGTSGLLEQYF
j_gene: TRBJ2-7
v_gene: TRBV11-2
d_gene: TRBD2
len: 16

CDR3aa: CSAKYRDRGFF
j_gene: TRBJ1-4
v_gene: TRBV20-1
d_gene: TRBD1
len: 11

CDR3aa: CASSVETGGTDTQYF
j_gene: TRBJ2-3
v_gene: TRBV2
d_gene: TRBD1
len: 15

CDR3aa: CASSPRTGSSGANVLTF
j_gene: TRBJ2-6
v_gene: TRBV11-1
d_gene: TRBD1
len: 17

CDR3aa: CASSRGLRGSPNTGELFF
j_gene: TRBJ2-2
v_gene: TRBV7-8
d_gene: NA
len: 18

CDR3aa: CATSRGPPGEVGELFF
j_gene: TRBJ2-2
v_gene: TRBV15
d_gene: NA
len: 16

CDR3aa: CASSFIGSGNTIYF
j_gene: TRBJ1-3
v_gene: TRBV5-1
d_gene: NA
len: 14

CDR3aa: CASSFFGTAKNIQYF
j_gene: TRBJ2-4
v_gene: TRBV28
d_gene: NA
len: 15

CDR3aa: CASSRGLAEKETQYF
j_gene: TRBJ2-5
v_gene: TRBV6-2/TRBV6-3
d_gene: TRBD2
len: 15

CDR3aa: CASNPFGGSSDEQYF
j_gene: TRBJ2-7
v_gene: TRBV9
d_gene: TRBD2
len: 15

CDR3aa: CASTGTGYSPLHF
j_gene: TRBJ1-6
v_gene: TRBV3-1
d_gene: NA
len: 13

CDR3aa: CASSQEWPSANNEQFF
j_gene: TRBJ2-1
v_gene: TRBV4-1
d_gene: NA
len: 16

CDR3aa: CSVEMASGSYNEQFF
j_gene: TRBJ2-1
v_gene: TRBV29-1
d_gene: TRBD2
len: 15

CDR3aa: CATKGHPRDQPQHF
j_gene: TRBJ1-5
v_gene: TRBV15
d_gene: NA
len: 14

CDR3aa: CASSSRTGGAMEQYF
j_gene: TRBJ2-7
v_gene: TRBV7-2
d_gene: TRBD1
len: 15

CDR3aa: CSVEEADNEQFF
j_gene: TRBJ2-1
v_gene: TRBV29-1
d_gene: NA
len: 12

CDR3aa: CASSFAGGRARGEQFF
j_gene: TRBJ2-1
v_gene: TRBV7-2
d_gene: TRBD2
len: 16

CDR3aa: CASTPGQGGASPGELFF
j_gene: TRBJ2-2
v_gene: TRBV7-9
d_gene: NA
len: 17

CDR3aa: CASTGTGKLFF
j_gene: TRBJ1-4
v_gene: TRBV12-3/TRBV12-4
d_gene: NA
len: 11

CDR3aa: CASSLSPRSDTQYF
j_gene: TRBJ2-3
v_gene: TRBV12-3/TRBV12-4
d_gene: NA
len: 14

CDR3aa: CASSAGTEYEQYF
j_gene: TRBJ2-7
v_gene: TRBV5-1
d_gene: TRBD1
len: 13

CDR3aa: CASSELADSYNEQFF
j_gene: TRBJ2-1
v_gene: TRBV7-9
d_gene: TRBD2
len: 15

CDR3aa: CASSPREKSGELFF
j_gene: TRBJ2-2
v_gene: TRBV19
d_gene: NA
len: 14

CDR3aa: CSVEAGRVGNEQFF
j_gene: TRBJ2-1
v_gene: TRBV29-1
d_gene: NA
len: 14

CDR3aa: CASSTSQNTGELFF
j_gene: TRBJ2-2
v_gene: TRBV28
d_gene: NA
len: 14

CDR3aa: CASSLGQARDGYTF
j_gene: TRBJ1-2
v_gene: TRBV3-1
d_gene: TRBD1
len: 14

CDR3aa: CASSLRAAGAEAFF
j_gene: TRBJ1-1
v_gene: TRBV12-3/TRBV12-4
d_gene: NA
len: 14

CDR3aa: CASSNLAGSYQETQYF
j_gene: TRBJ2-5
v_gene: TRBV28
d_gene: TRBD2
len: 16

CDR3aa: CATSDLSGLNTGELFF
j_gene: TRBJ2-2
v_gene: TRBV24-1
d_gene: TRBD2
len: 16

CDR3aa: CASSLLGEWKRETQYF
j_gene: TRBJ2-5
v_gene: TRBV12-3/TRBV12-4
d_gene: NA
len: 16

CDR3aa: CSVGTTNTGELFF
j_gene: TRBJ2-2
v_gene: TRBV29-1
d_gene: NA
len: 13

CDR3aa: CASSERPTGGYEQYF
j_gene: TRBJ2-7
v_gene: TRBV10-2
d_gene: NA
len: 15

CDR3aa: CASSEALGPLSYEQYF
j_gene: TRBJ2-7
v_gene: TRBV2
d_gene: NA
len: 16

CDR3aa: CASGLDGLLQRQFF
j_gene: TRBJ2-1
v_gene: TRBV12-5
d_gene: NA
len: 14

CDR3aa: CASRQRAAYGYTF
j_gene: TRBJ1-2
v_gene: TRBV5-5
d_gene: NA
len: 13

CDR3aa: CASSPNWRDSPGELFF
j_gene: TRBJ2-2
v_gene: TRBV5-5
d_gene: NA
len: 16

CDR3aa: CASSEVGSKVNSPLHF
j_gene: TRBJ1-6
v_gene: TRBV6-1
d_gene: NA
len: 16

CDR3aa: CAISEGTGGNYGYTF
j_gene: TRBJ1-2
v_gene: TRBV10-3
d_gene: TRBD1
len: 15

CDR3aa: CASSEEGGGVQETQYF
j_gene: TRBJ2-5
v_gene: TRBV25-1
d_gene: TRBD2
len: 16